This TCR beta chain is drawn from a study of T cell changes during pregnancy in multiple sclerosis. Germline V gives CDR1 MDHEN, CDR2 SYDVKM. The length of the CDR3 is 11 residues. The V end was cut by 5 bases, the J end by 5 bases, with 7 bases between. TCRdb's table, derived via immunoSEQ multiplex PCR, lists solely in-frame clones and lacks some. The data contain about 40,000 clones, about 91% of them seen just once; the ten biggest clones take up approximately 8.4%. The V gene is TRBV28, the J gene TRBJ2-7; no clear D gene. The TCR comes from a female donor with multiple sclerosis, enrolled in a pregnancy study. This sample comprised CD8+ T cells from peripheral blood mononuclear cells, obtained before pregnancy. The CDR3 sequence is CASSPNNEQYF. The CDR3 DNA follows: TGTGCCAGCAGTCCTAATAACGAGCAGTACTTC.